One sample yielded the 9 T cell receptor beta chains listed below, sequenced in a study of Graves' ophthalmopathy and Graves' hyperthyroidism. Using RNA transcripts, the TCR beta CDR3 regions were amplified. Following a first-round RT-PCR that used HTBI primers, a second-round multiplex PCR was carried out. Using its own MiXCR run on the multiplex PCR reads, TCRdb lists one record per CDR3 protein. The sample has roughly 400,000 distinct CDR3 sequences, approximately 16% seen once. The sequenced sample was peripheral blood. Receptor source: a woman aged 18 to 35 with Graves' ophthalmopathy.

This clonotype was recorded many times. J is TRBJ2-7 and V is TRBV24-1, with 13 bases identical to TRBD2. J lost 7 bases, V lost 5 bases, and 7 bases had no gene match. Germline V CDR1 and CDR2: KGHDR, SFDVKD. The CDR3 consists of 15 residues. CDR3 sequence (DNA): TGTGCCACCAGTGGGGAGGGACTAGCGGGATGGGAGCAGTACTTC. This translates into CATSGEGLAGWEQYF.

Many counts were recorded for this clonotype. V gene TRBV14 combines with J gene TRBJ2-7; possible D gene TRBD1, 6 bases. From germline, CDR1 is SGHDN and CDR2 FVKESK. V was pared by 0 bases and J by 3 bases, with 18 bases between. The CDR3 sequence is 17 residues long. The CDR3 spells CASSQERGTGHFYEQYF. The CDR3 DNA is TGTGCCAGCAGCCAAGAAAGAGGGACGGGACATTTCTACGAGCAGTACTTC.

This clonotype has only one observation. This rearrangement joins TRBV9 to TRBJ2-7; either TRBD1 or TRBD2 may supply D (5 bases each). The ends were cut back, 3 bases at V and 2 bases at J, with 18 bases in the middle. Germline assignment: CDR1 SGDLS and CDR2 YYNGEE. The CDR3 extends over 16 amino acids. The CDR3: CASSEEMGVGAYEQYF. DNA of the CDR3: TGTGCCAGCAGCGAAGAGATGGGGGTCGGAGCCTACGAGCAGTACTTC.

This clonotype was seen many times. J is TRBJ2-7 and V is TRBV6-2 or TRBV6-3; tentatively, D is TRBD1 (5 bases). The CDR3 covers 14 residues. Trimming removed 6 bases at V and 4 bases at J, with 16 bases between. Per germline, CDR1 MNHEY and CDR2 SVGEGT. CDR3 protein: CASSSGLQLYEQYF. CDR3 coding DNA: TGTGCCAGCAGCTCAGGGCTACAATTATACGAGCAGTACTTC.

This clonotype was observed at least ten times. J is TRBJ1-1 and V is TRBV4-3, with D possibly being TRBD1 (6 bases). CDR3 size: 12 residues. The V end lost 3 bases, the J end lost 10 bases, and 12 bases lay between the germline ends. CDR1 and CDR2 (germline): LGHNA, YSLEER. In DNA, the CDR3 is TGCGCCAGCAGCCAGGGGGGGGCCCCAGCTTTCTTT. It encodes CASSQGGAPAFF.

This clonotype was seen ten or more times. The J gene is TRBJ1-1, the V gene TRBV24-1; D gene ambiguous. The CDR3 consists of 11 residues. The germline gives CDR1 KGHDR, CDR2 SFDVKD. Trimming removed 10 bases from V and 9 bases from J, with 14 bases in between. The CDR3 DNA reads TGTGCCACGTCCCTCGGGGTCAAAGCTTTCTTT. This encodes CATSLGVKAFF.

At least ten counts were recorded for this clonotype. This sequence joins TRBV20-1 and TRBJ1-1; D is ambiguous. The CDR3 has 12 residues. Germline CDR1 reads DFQATT; CDR2 reads SNEGSKA (reference sequence). V was pared by 0 bases and J by 1 base, with 3 bases between. The CDR3 DNA sequence: TGCAGTGCTAGAGACAGGAACACTGAAGCTTTCTTT. This encodes CSARDRNTEAFF.

This clonotype was recorded many times. The J gene is TRBJ1-1, the V gene TRBV28; D not certain. The V and J ends lost 6 bases and 3 bases respectively, with 17 bases between them. CDR1 is MDHEN and CDR2 is SYDVKM in the germline V gene. The CDR3 has 15 amino acids. Here the CDR3 reads CASSRYLLYDTEAFF. Written as DNA, the CDR3 is TGTGCCAGCAGCCGATACCTGTTGTACGACACTGAAGCTTTCTTT.

The table lists this clonotype with many counts. The CDR3 region is CASSQLSSSTEAFF. The CDR3 DNA is TGTGCCAGCAGCCAATTGTCAAGTTCGACTGAAGCTTTCTTT. This chain uses TRBV14 with TRBJ1-1; D remains unclear. Trimming cost V 2 bases and J 5 bases, with 12 bases left between them. Looked up from germline, CDR1 is SGHDN and CDR2 is FVKESK. The CDR3 is made up of 14 amino acids.